This is a list of T cell receptor beta chains from one sample in a study of regulatory T cells in long-lasting Graves disease. TCRdb redid the calling of the multiplex PCR reads with MiXCR, one entry per CDR3 protein. The table includes roughly 350,000 distinct CDR3 sequences, approximately 15% detected once. These same records also appear under a second study, on T cells in Graves' hyperthyroidism and ophthalmopathy.

Sequences were derived from peripheral blood mononuclear cells (PBMCs), sampled at new diagnosis, from a patient treated with antithyroid drugs. The receptor source for this set is a man in his forties or fifties with Graves disease. Both conserved end residues are trimmed from each CDR3. The size entry is marked missing in some rows and otherwise reads once, few, many or a size class.

V gene,J gene,clone size,CDR3 protein
TRBV6-1,TRBJ2-3,once,ASSEALGGGGNTQY
TRBV5-1,TRBJ2-2,.,ASSLKAGGHTGELF
TRBV18,TRBJ1-5,many,ASSPTPNQPQH
TRBV20-1,TRBJ1-1,many,SARVQGARGEAF
TRBV28,TRBJ2-4,.,ASSPFQNIQY
TRBV2,TRBJ2-1,.,ASSEGSEGRNEQF
TRBV7-2,TRBJ1-4,many,ASSSRAYEKLF
TRBV7-2,TRBJ2-7,.,ASSLMGTNSYEQY
TRBV5-1,TRBJ2-1,many,ASSAQKSSYNEQF
TRBV30,TRBJ1-5,few,AWSHGQPSLGPQH
TRBV20-1,TRBJ2-1,few,SATSGQGYNEQF
TRBV24-1,TRBJ1-5,few,ATSTGSQPQH
TRBV2,TRBJ1-1,many,ADKGQINTEAF
TRBV30,TRBJ2-2,.,AWSVGTDLTGELF
TRBV18,TRBJ1-3,many,ASSSYRASSGNTIY
TRBV4-2,TRBJ1-1,few,ASSQEGRANTEAF
TRBV28,TRBJ2-4,many,ASSFLPWGVAKNIQY
TRBV30,TRBJ2-7,.,AWSSGFYEQY
TRBV5-1,TRBJ2-5,many,ASSSTGGETQY
TRBV9,TRBJ2-1,.,ASSVDSNEQF
TRBV11-3,TRBJ1-1,many,ASSLDRGGLNTEAF
TRBV5-1,TRBJ2-7,many,ASSSPAYEQY
TRBV9,TRBJ1-2,many,ASSFGTGVGYT
TRBV2,TRBJ2-2,many,ASSLASTGELF
TRBV7-9,TRBJ2-3,many,ASSLAGLTDTQY
TRBV5-5,TRBJ2-3,.,ASSLAEGGDTQY
TRBV6-1,TRBJ1-5,many,ASSGRRSDQPQH
TRBV3-1,TRBJ1-2,many,ASSRDQYGYT
TRBV12-3/TRBV12-4,TRBJ2-7,many,ASSFGTGMGEQY
TRBV4-1,TRBJ2-3,many,ASRSLGRSDTQY
TRBV27,TRBJ2-7,many,ASSLRRPGVYEQY
TRBV7-3,TRBJ2-1,many,ASSQLAGEQF
TRBV20-1,TRBJ2-3,.,SSRIGTDTDTQY
TRBV24-1,TRBJ2-1,many,ATSDSGLAYNEQF
TRBV29-1,TRBJ2-7,many,SVESRSGTYAYYEQY
TRBV5-1,TRBJ1-2,few,ASSTDRRRNYGYT
TRBV20-1,TRBJ2-7,many,SASRAGIAYEQY
TRBV7-2,TRBJ2-5,many,ASSRGWETQY
TRBV2,TRBJ1-5,many,ASSVEGDQPQH
TRBV5-1,TRBJ2-3,.,ASSLAVKGTDTQY
TRBV9,TRBJ2-3,.,ASSEGDRGPDTQY
TRBV7-2,TRBJ2-1,once,ASLRSPGGALRDNEQF
TRBV28,TRBJ2-5,many,ASTPRGTSGGTQY
TRBV28,TRBJ2-3,many,ASRPASTDTQY
TRBV11-2,TRBJ1-1,many,ASSPPGGYTEAF
TRBV7-9,TRBJ1-1,many,ASTELQSEAF
TRBV7-3,TRBJ2-1,.,ASSFDQYNEQF